Listed below are T cell receptor beta chains from one sample, sequenced in a study of shared clonotypes between healthy human individuals. Only in-frame clones appear in the TCRdb table, and some are missing; sequencing was by immunoSEQ multiplex PCR. This table holds approximately 2.3 million clones, 90% to 95% found once. Specimen: naive CD4+ T cells from PBMCs. The source of these receptors is a man between 18 and 29 years old in good health. Some clones in this sample may be carry-over from other donors' samples. Each CDR3 is given with its conserved first and last residue. A D gene is named only where the DNA matches it firmly. Some rows mark clone size as missing; the rest say once, few, many or name a class of expanded clone.

cdr3_length	d_call	clone_size	j_call	v_call	cdr3_aa	cdr3_nt
13	NA	NA	TRBJ2-7	TRBV7-2	CASGPTWSYEQYF	TGTGCCAGCGGGCCGACATGGTCCTACGAGCAGTACTTC
15	NA	NA	TRBJ2-7	TRBV18	CASSPSPGYSYEQYF	TGTGCCAGCTCACCATCTCCGGGGTACTCCTACGAGCAGTACTTC
13	TRBD1	NA	TRBJ2-5	TRBV10-3	CATKQGPQETQYF	TGTGCCACCAAACAGGGGCCCCAAGAGACCCAGTACTTC
13	NA	NA	TRBJ2-7	TRBV18	CASSPPSTYEQYF	TGTGCCAGCTCACCACCCTCTACCTACGAGCAGTACTTC
16	NA	NA	TRBJ2-1	TRBV28	CASSLGVTGAYDEQFF	TGTGCCAGCAGTTTGGGCGTTACGGGGGCGTACGATGAGCAGTTCTTC
14	NA	NA	TRBJ2-7	TRBV7-9	CATQIWGSSYEQYF	TGTGCCACCCAGATTTGGGGCAGCTCCTACGAGCAGTACTTC
17	TRBD2	NA	TRBJ2-3	TRBV4-3	CASSQGMAGGWADTQYF	TGCGCCAGCAGCCAAGGGATGGCGGGAGGGTGGGCAGATACGCAGTATTTT
16	NA	NA	TRBJ2-7	TRBV6-5	CASSSNPYDSSYEQYF	TGTGCCAGCAGTTCCAACCCCTACGACAGCTCCTACGAGCAGTACTTC
13	NA	NA	TRBJ1-2	TRBV10-1	CASSERADYGYTF	TGCGCCAGCAGTGAAAGGGCCGACTATGGCTACACCTTC
13	NA	NA	TRBJ2-3	TRBV7-2	CASSPGGPDTQYF	TGTGCCAGCAGCCCGGGGGGCCCAGATACGCAGTATTTT
16	NA	NA	TRBJ1-4	TRBV19	CASSDPGITTNEKLFF	TGTGCCAGTAGCGACCCCGGGATAACAACTAATGAAAAACTGTTTTTT
14	TRBD2	NA	TRBJ2-3	TRBV2	CASGGLTSGDLKYF	TGTGCCAGCGGGGGACTGACTAGCGGAGATCTAAAGTATTTT
15	NA	NA	TRBJ2-3	TRBV7-3	CASSPSQSTTDTQYF	TGTGCCAGCAGCCCCAGCCAGAGTACCACAGATACGCAGTATTTT
12	NA	NA	TRBJ2-5	TRBV7-6	CASSSTIETQYF	TGTGCCAGCAGTAGCACAATAGAGACCCAGTACTTC
16	TRBD2	NA	TRBJ2-1	TRBV5-1	CASSSSSGEGINEQFF	TGCGCCAGCAGCTCATCTAGCGGGGAGGGTATAAATGAGCAGTTCTTC
13	NA	NA	TRBJ2-3	TRBV7-6	CASSLGVHDTQYF	TGTGCCAGCAGCTTGGGGGTCCACGATACGCAGTATTTT
16	TRBD2	NA	TRBJ2-5	TRBV10-3	CAISEGLAGGQETQYF	TGTGCCATCAGTGAGGGGCTAGCGGGGGGACAAGAGACCCAGTACTTC
15	TRBD2	NA	TRBJ2-3	TRBV6-1	CASSGLAGSTDTQYF	TGTGCCAGCAGTGGACTAGCGGGTAGCACAGATACGCAGTATTTT
15	TRBD1	NA	TRBJ1-4	TRBV2	CASSPGGTGGEKLFF	TGTGCCAGCAGTCCTGGGGGGACAGGTGGTGAAAAACTGTTTTTT
15	TRBD1	NA	TRBJ2-1	TRBV7-9	CASSLSQGADNEQFF	TGTGCCAGCAGCTTATCACAGGGGGCTGACAATGAGCAGTTCTTC
15	TRBD2	NA	TRBJ2-2	TRBV18	CASSPRLADTGELFF	TGTGCCAGCTCACCTCGCCTAGCGGACACCGGGGAGCTGTTTTTT
16	NA	NA	TRBJ1-1	TRBV7-3	CASSLRGEGLNTEAFF	TGTGCCAGCAGCCTCCGGGGCGAGGGCCTGAACACTGAAGCTTTCTTT
14	TRBD2	NA	TRBJ2-1	TRBV18	CASSPAGVYNEQFF	TGTGCCAGCTCTCCTGCGGGAGTGTACAATGAGCAGTTCTTC
15	NA	NA	TRBJ1-1	TRBV18	CASSLITTGNTEAFF	TGTGCCAGCTCCCTAATAACGACAGGGAACACTGAAGCTTTCTTT
11	NA	once	TRBJ2-3	TRBV20-1	CSAHARDTQYF	TGCAGTGCTCACGCCCGGGATACGCAGTATTTT
14	TRBD1	NA	TRBJ2-7	TRBV6-5	CASSYSRGLGEQYF	TGTGCCAGCAGTTACTCAAGGGGGCTTGGCGAGCAGTACTTC
14	NA	NA	TRBJ2-3	TRBV5-1	CASSLGGNTDTQYF	TGCGCCAGCAGCTTGGGGGGGAACACAGATACGCAGTATTTT
14	NA	NA	TRBJ1-1	TRBV7-6	CASSLAGENTEAFF	TGTGCCAGCAGCTTAGCAGGGGAGAACACTGAAGCTTTCTTT
16	NA	NA	TRBJ1-2	TRBV18	CASSPGGKRPPYGYTF	TGTGCCAGCTCCCCCGGGGGGAAAAGGCCCCCATATGGCTACACCTTC